This T cell receptor (beta chain) was sequenced for a study of cytomegalovirus exposure and HLA in healthy donors. Study-wide background: HLA-typed donors were the source of 90 million or so unique TCRs, which an early data release held. General study points: According to an earlier analysis, most TCR beta V segments yielded productive rearrangements about 87% or about 30% of the time. A few chains linked to CMV were shown in vitro to be specific for CMV antigens.

Worth noting for this clone: Its antigen is unidentified.

V trimming: 11 bases; J trimming: 7 bases; junction bases outside the gene matches: 13. In germline, CDR1 is MDHEN, CDR2 SYDVKM. The CDR3 is 13 residues long. 60 Vbeta and 13 Jbeta primers were used in PCR. TCRdb's table, derived via immunoSEQ multiplex PCR, lists solely in-frame clones and lacks some. This sample has about 160,000 clones, with around four fifths found just once. The sequence came from a middle-aged man in good health and CMV-seropositive. V usage is TRBV28 and J usage is TRBJ2-7; 8 bases match TRBD2. Sequenced: PBMCs. The CDR3 DNA reads TGTGCCGTCAAGACGGGGGGGCGTGGGGAGCAGTACTTC. Amino acids: CAVKTGGRGEQYF.